The 10 T cell receptor beta chains below were found in one sample sequenced in a study of OX40 agonist ivuxolimab in advanced cancers. Generated by immunoSEQ multiplex PCR, the TCRdb table keeps only in-frame clones and is missing some. The sample lists some 59,000 clones; roughly 82% were seen once. Source: CD4+ or CD8+ T cells sorted from blood, taken in a trial of the OX40 agonist ivuxolimab. All receptors derive from an adult with an advanced solid tumor such as melanoma, head and neck, liver or kidney cancer.

The genes are TRBV6-1 and TRBJ1-5; maybe TRBD1 (5 bases). The CDR3 is 15 amino acids. Per the germline V gene, CDR1 is MNHNS and CDR2 is SASEGT. Trimming cost V 6 bases and J 2 bases, with 14 bases left between them. CDR3 sequence reads: CASSFPGLGNQPQHF. DNA of the CDR3: TGTGCCAGCAGCTTTCCGGGACTTGGCAATCAGCCCCAGCATTTT.

The J gene is TRBJ1-2, the V gene TRBV5-1; D possibly corresponds to TRBD1 (6 bases). V lost 4 bases and J 2 bases, leaving 12 bases between the germline ends. This CDR3 is built from 14 residues. Germline-derived CDR1 and CDR2 are SGHRS and YFSETQ. This CDR3 is CASSPGGRNYGYTF. DNA of the CDR3: TGCGCCAGCAGCCCGGGGGGGCGGAACTATGGCTACACCTTC.

This rearrangement joins TRBV5-1 to TRBJ2-7; D ambiguous. Germline CDR1 reads SGHRS; CDR2 reads YFSETQ. The CDR3 totals 15 residues. Trimming cost V 0 bases and J 0 bases, with 10 bases left between them. The CDR3 DNA sequence: TGCGCCAGCAGCTTGGATGGATATAGCTCCTACGAGCAGTACTTC. Amino acid sequence: CASSLDGYSSYEQYF.

The chain recombines TRBV7-8 with TRBJ1-5; D gene uncertain. Germline V lookup: CDR1 SGHVS, CDR2 FQNEAQ. The CDR3 is made up of 17 amino acids. Trimming stripped 7 bases from V and 6 bases from J, with 25 bases between. The CDR3 DNA follows: TGTGCCAGCACCCTCGTCCCTCCCCCGGCGGAGGGTCAGCCCCAGCATTTT. It translates to CASTLVPPPAEGQPQHF.

The chain employs TRBV29-1 and TRBJ1-5; 9 positions match TRBD1. V shed 7 bases, J shed 3 bases, and the junction held 4 bases outside the gene matches. The CDR3 runs to 13 residues. The germline V gene encodes CDR1 SQVTM and CDR2 ANQGSEA. The DNA of the CDR3 is TGCAGCGCTGGACAGGGGATCAATCAGCCCCAGCATTTT. Its translation is CSAGQGINQPQHF.

This chain joins TRBV7-2 and TRBJ1-2, with a possible D match to TRBD1 (5 bases). Trimming took 3 bases from V and 2 from J, leaving 10 bases between them. Germline V CDR1 and CDR2: SGHTA, FQGNSA. This CDR3 region has 14 residues. The CDR3 DNA follows: TGTGCCAGCAGCTTTCCAGGGATCAACTATGGCTACACCTTC. Translating gives CASSFPGINYGYTF. Using reference TRBV7-2 and TRBJ1-2 for the parts outside the CDR3, the full variable domain is GAGVSQSPSNKVTEKGKDVELRCDPISGHTALYWYRQSLGQGLEFLIYFQGNSAPDKSGLPSDRFSAERTGGSVSTLTIQRTQQEDSAVYLCASSFPGINYGYTFGSGTRLTVV.

The chain carries TRBV7-9 and TRBJ1-3; D gene uncertain. CDR1 is SEHNR, CDR2 FQNEAQ, per germline (reference sequence). Trimming cost V 3 bases and J 0 bases, with 9 bases left between them. The CDR3 has 15 residues. The CDR3 loop is CASSFSVNSGNTIYF. The CDR3 DNA sequence: TGTGCCAGCAGCTTTAGCGTGAACTCTGGAAACACCATATATTTT.

This chain links TRBV18 with TRBJ2-3; D remains unclear. V was trimmed by 6 bases and J by 3 bases, leaving 13 bases between them. CDR3 length: 14 amino acids. Germline CDR1 and CDR2: KGHSH and LQKENI. CDR3 coding DNA: TGTGCCAGCTCCCCAGTAAAACGAACAGATACGCAGTATTTT. Its translation: CASSPVKRTDTQYF.

This clone is medium-sized within its sample. The chain combines TRBV2 with TRBJ1-2; D gene ambiguous. Germline assignment: CDR1 SNHLY and CDR2 FYNNEI. The CDR3 runs 13 residues. The V end lost 6 bases, the J end lost 5 bases, and 13 bases lay between the germline ends. CDR3 residues: CASSLGLTYGYTF. The DNA for the CDR3 is TGTGCCAGCAGCCTCGGACTGACTTATGGCTACACCTTC.

This chain links TRBV6-6 with TRBJ2-7, with TRBD2 matching 8 bases. Losses at the gene ends were 9 bases for V and 2 bases for J; bases not matched to a gene: 9. CDR1 and CDR2 from the germline V gene are MNHNY and SVGAGI (reference sequence). This CDR3 region has 14 residues. CDR3 sequence reads: CARSGGRDTYEQYF. The CDR3 bases are TGTGCCAGATCGGGGGGGCGAGACACCTACGAGCAGTACTTC.